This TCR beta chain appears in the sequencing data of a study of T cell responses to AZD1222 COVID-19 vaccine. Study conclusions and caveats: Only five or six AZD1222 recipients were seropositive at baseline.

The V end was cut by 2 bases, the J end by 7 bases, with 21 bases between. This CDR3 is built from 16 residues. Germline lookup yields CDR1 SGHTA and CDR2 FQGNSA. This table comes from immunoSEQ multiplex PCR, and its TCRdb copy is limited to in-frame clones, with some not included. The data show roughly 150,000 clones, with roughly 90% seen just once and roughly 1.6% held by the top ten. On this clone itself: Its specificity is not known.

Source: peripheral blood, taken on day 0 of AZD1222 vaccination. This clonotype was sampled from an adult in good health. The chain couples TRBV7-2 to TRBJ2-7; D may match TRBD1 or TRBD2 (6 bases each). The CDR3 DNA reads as TGTGCCAGCAGCTTAAGGCCCTGGGGGGCAGGAGAGGAGCAGTACTTC. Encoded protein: CASSLRPWGAGEEQYF. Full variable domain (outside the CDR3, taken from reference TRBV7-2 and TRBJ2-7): GAGVSQSPSNKVTEKGKDVELRCDPISGHTALYWYRQSLGQGLEFLIYFQGNSAPDKSGLPSDRFSAERTGGSVSTLTIQRTQQEDSAVYLCASSLRPWGAGEEQYFGPGTRLTVT.